This TCR beta chain was recovered during a study of naive and memory T cell subsets (dated by TCRdb to between 2016 and 2019). Looking at the study overall: The study applied an open-source, UMI-based TCR alpha and beta sequencing pipeline to sorted naive and memory peripheral blood T cell subsets. RNA was DNase-treated and reverse transcribed with TCR constant-region primers, mostly using SuperScript III. IgG serology results and the functional CMV T cell responses were in complete agreement.

The cysteine opens and the phenylalanine closes a CDR3 of 12 amino acids. Only CDR3 DNA remains: 36 bases, in frame from the first base. Trimming accounts for 4 bases at V and 5 bases at J, while the number of junction bases matched to no gene is 0. Reading the germline V gene gives CDR1 SQVTM and CDR2 ANQGSEA. The library was built by means of UMI-ligation and nested PCR. The beta constant-region primer was an equimolar mix of two oligonucleotides covering both TRBC1 and TRBC2. T4 RNA ligase 1 ligated a single-stranded oligonucleotide carrying the SP2 primer and a 12-nucleotide UMI to the cDNA 3' end. The ligated cDNA went through four rounds of PCR with nested alpha and beta constant-region primers together with the SP2 primer. Incubation of the ligation reaction was carried out at 16 degrees C for about 19-24 hours. PCR2 was typically run as a SYBR Green qPCR and stopped at a predetermined threshold to prevent over-amplification. Every purification after the first one was done using Agencourt AMPure XP magnetic beads. Library quantification was done by Qubit, followed by a TapeStation check on which the main peak was expected at around 650 bp. Sequencing of the pooled libraries was done on an Illumina MiSeq using v2 2x251 paired-end kits, which typically yielded roughly 0.95-2 million reads per sample. Each sample library was pooled at roughly 4 nM, and about 5-7.5% PhiX was included to improve cluster recognition. The paper's data handling went like this. Using tag matching that tolerated one base-pair mismatch, Decombinator assigned V and J genes to FASTQ reads that had been processed by Demultiplexor. Collapsinator relied on UMIs to fix sequencing errors as well as frequency errors caused by PCR heterogeneity. CDR3Translator translated TCRs and extracted CDR3s from the conserved cysteine to the FGXG phenylalanine, flagging non-productive sequences. Repertoires were subsampled to equal numbers of UMI-defined TCRs before Gini, Shannon entropy and inverse Simpson indices were calculated. Power-law fits to clonotype abundance distributions were performed by maximum likelihood within the linear range. When run on a single naive CD8 sample, MIGEC and the pipeline yielded similar UMI counts, similar unique TCR numbers and similar clonal distributions. In one analysis, naive TCRs that were also found in any memory subset of the same donor were excluded from the naive repertoire. Repertoires were searched for some 7,000 CMV-associated CDR3 sequences compiled from VDJdb and a published dataset. TCRdb applied fastp at Q25 and MiXCR to the public reads, then kept only in-frame beta chains. Rows with a matching CDR3 protein are joined into one entry that keeps the most common DNA and genes. TCRdb assigned the V and J calls; the authors' analysis was not used. The table for this sample lists 140,000 to 150,000 distinct CDR3 sequences; more than 15% of them were counted only once. The ten largest clones represent approximately 0.15% of the sample.

From the second PCR step onward, the TCR alpha chain libraries and the TCR beta chain libraries were amplified separately. CMV status of each donor was established by measuring IFNgamma production from CD4+ T cells after fresh PBMCs were stimulated overnight with CMV viral lysate. CD4 T cells were positively selected using Miltenyi beads, after which CD8 T cells were positively selected from the CD4-negative fraction. Cells were stained for CD3, CD4, CD8, CD45RA, CD27 and a live/dead dye and were sorted on a BD Aria II into four subsets based on CD45RA and CD27. Blood came from a few healthy volunteers, each fractionated into CD4 and CD8 T cells and then into four differentiation subsets. Roughly 120 ml of peripheral blood was collected from each donor, and PBMC were isolated from the blood using Ficoll-Paque PLUS density-gradient centrifugation. After sorting, cells were lysed in RLT buffer, RNA was extracted using a Qiagen RNeasy kit, and the extracted RNA was stored at -80 degrees C.

In its sample, this clonotype was seen a few times. The target of this receptor is not known. The sample holds no much larger clone one base away, and base qualities are not on file. General conclusions and limits of the study: RNA-based TCR counts may be influenced by expression changes linked to T cell activation and differentiation. The repertoire findings for the naive and memory subsets could not be validated, as no ground truth was available. In both CD4 and CD8 cells, going from naive through CM, EM and EMRA, the Gini index went up while Shannon and inverse Simpson diversity went down. A few larger clonotypes were found in naive repertoires, especially CD8, and these larger clonotypes were possibly memory cells re-expressing CD45RA. Once error correction was done, more than 90% of naive TCR sequences showed up just once, which made the naive abundance distributions much steeper than those of the memory subsets. Each clonotype was defined as a single alpha or beta chain sequence rather than as a paired alpha/beta receptor. A power law was followed by TCR abundance, with an exponent that differed between naive and memory subsets but was consistent across the three individuals.

The chain couples TRBV29-1 to TRBJ2-7; 12 of the junction bases match TRBD2. Input material: naive CD4+ T cells from blood. Explained via the paper, the cell subset or site label denotes: naive T cells, CD45RA high CD27+. This clonotype was sampled from a human donor in good health. CDR3 region: CSVGLAGDEQYF. Here is the DNA: TGCAGCGTTGGACTAGCGGGAGACGAGCAGTACTTC.